What follows are 12 T cell receptor beta chains derived from one specimen sequenced in a study of CDR3 diversity in severe acne. TCRdb analysed the PCR reads with MiXCR anew, one entry per CDR3 protein. This table has 65,000 to 95,000 distinct CDR3 sequences, 45% to 55% appearing once. Sequencing was carried out using blood. The source of these receptors is a male donor in good health, without acne.

Details on this clonotype: An end of the junction does not agree with germline; a read error may underlie this. The gene calls are TRBV30 and TRBJ1-3; unclear D gene. CDR3 length: 14 residues. Germline CDR1 is GTSNPN and CDR2 is SVGIG (reference sequence). The CDR3 DNA is TGTGCCTGGACGGCAGGAACCTCTGGAAACACCGTATACTTT. Protein product: CAWTAGTSGNTVYF.

The chain joins TRBV15 to TRBJ1-6, with D uncertain. This CDR3 is 15 amino acids long. Germline values: CDR1 LNHNV, CDR2 YYDKDF (reference sequence). V was shortened by 3 bases and J by 7 bases, with 13 bases between the two germline ends. The CDR3 region is CATSSLVGWNSPLHF. The CDR3 DNA sequence: TGTGCCACCAGCAGCTTGGTAGGGTGGAATTCACCCCTCCACTTT.

This clonotype was counted ten times or more. This chain joins TRBV18 and TRBJ1-5, with a tentative D call TRBD1 (6 bases). Germline CDR1 reads KGHSH; CDR2 reads LQKENI. The CDR3 has 14 amino acids. V was pared by 2 bases and J by 4 bases, with 9 bases between. In DNA form, the CDR3 reads TGTGCCAGCTCACCAGGGGGCCTTAATCAGCCCCAGCATTTT. Translated, it gives CASSPGGLNQPQHF.

The chain uses TRBV5-4 and TRBJ1-2, with 12 bases identical to TRBD1. The ends lost 3 bases at V and 7 bases at J; junction bases unmatched: 7. CDR1 and CDR2 from the germline V gene are SGHNT and YYREEE (reference sequence). CDR3 length: 15 amino acids. The CDR3 is CASSSPGQGAGGYTF. The CDR3 DNA is TGTGCCAGCAGCTCTCCGGGACAGGGGGCCGGTGGCTACACCTTC.

This clonotype was recorded many times. The CDR3 DNA sequence: TGCAGTGCTAGTGCGTCTCCACTATTGATTACCGGGGAGCTGTTTTTT. Translating gives CSASASPLLITGELFF. The chain is built from TRBV20-1 and TRBJ2-2; D is uncertain. Germline V gives CDR1 DFQATT, CDR2 SNEGSKA (reference sequence). CDR3 length: 16 residues. V dropped 3 bases and J dropped 5 bases, with 19 bases sitting between them.

V is TRBV7-9 and J is TRBJ1-1; no reliable D call. The germline gives CDR1 SEHNR, CDR2 FQNEAQ (reference sequence). The CDR3 spans 13 residues. Trimming left V 6 bases short and J 4 bases short, with 12 bases between. CDR3 DNA sequence: TGTGCCAGCAGTGCTGAGAGGACCACTGAAGCTTTCTTT. Residues: CASSAERTTEAFF.

This chain joins TRBV5-1 and TRBJ1-1; possible D gene TRBD1, 5 bases. The CDR3 is made up of 12 amino acids. Trimming took off 5 bases at V and 3 bases at J, with 8 bases between the two ends. Germline V lookup: CDR1 SGHRS, CDR2 YFSETQ. The CDR3 reads CASRWGDTEAFF. The CDR3 nucleotides are TGCGCCAGCAGGTGGGGGGACACTGAAGCTTTCTTT.

In its sample, this clonotype was seen many times. V is TRBV5-1 and J is TRBJ2-3, with 8 positions matching TRBD2. In germline, CDR1 is SGHRS, CDR2 YFSETQ. J lost 2 bases, V lost 2 bases, and 4 bases had no gene match. The CDR3 has 15 residues. This CDR3 reads CASSFLAGITDTQYF. For the CDR3, the DNA is TGCGCCAGCAGCTTCTTAGCGGGGATCACAGATACGCAGTATTTT.

J is TRBJ2-1 and V is TRBV5-4; 7 nucleotides line up with TRBD2. The ends lost 8 bases at V and 2 bases at J; junction bases unmatched: 4. Germline CDR1 SGHNT, CDR2 YYREEE (reference sequence). The CDR3 runs to 13 residues. The DNA of the CDR3 is TGTGCCAGAGATACTAGCGCCTACAATGAGCAGTTCTTC. It translates to CARDTSAYNEQFF.

Written as DNA, the CDR3 is TGTGCCAGCAGCTTTTCCATGAGCACTGAAGCTTTCTTT. Translating it yields CASSFSMSTEAFF. V and J are TRBV2 and TRBJ1-1; no clear D gene. The CDR3 sequence is 13 residues long. Germline CDR1 reads SNHLY; CDR2 reads FYNNEI. V was cut by 6 bases and J by 4 bases, with 12 bases left in between.

This clonotype was counted many times. The gene calls are TRBV4-1 and TRBJ2-1; 7 bases are a match to TRBD2. Unmatched junction bases numbered 5, after V lost 1 base and J lost 5 bases. The germline CDR1 and CDR2 sequences are MGHRA and YSYEKL. The CDR3 runs to 15 residues. CDR3 residues: CASSQVSGRDNEQFF. CDR3 coding DNA: TGCGCCAGCAGCCAAGTTAGCGGGCGAGACAATGAGCAGTTCTTC.

This clonotype was found many times. This chain links TRBV6-5 with TRBJ1-1; D call uncertain. Germline V gene data show CDR1 as MNHEY and CDR2 as SVGAGI. V shed 6 bases and J shed 4 bases, with 15 bases lying between them. The CDR3 spans 14 residues. The DNA for the CDR3 is TGTGCCAGCAGACCCGCAGCGGGTACCACTGAAGCTTTCTTT. This gives the protein CASRPAAGTTEAFF.